One and the same sample provided the 18 T cell receptor beta chains below, sequenced in a study of CD8+ T cells in alopecia areata. The authors extracted RNA and reverse transcribed it into cDNA as the sequencing template. Profiling relied on immunoSEQ multiplex PCR, and the TCRdb table lists in-frame clones only, not all of them. The repertoire includes 45,000 to 70,000 clones, around 96% of them detected once, and around 24% sits in the top ten. The sequencing used CD8+ T cells sorted from blood, collected at week 0. The receptors stem from a human donor with alopecia areata.

V gene TRBV27 combines with J gene TRBJ2-3, with no clear D. Trimming took 8 bases from V and 1 from J, leaving 13 bases between them. The CDR3 length is 14 residues. CDR1 and CDR2 from the germline V gene are MNHEY and SMNVEV (reference sequence). The CDR3 nucleotides read TGTGCCAGCGGAACACATGAAGGCACAGATACGCAGTATTTT. This codes for CASGTHEGTDTQYF.

This chain links TRBV5-1 with TRBJ2-5; the D call may be TRBD1 or TRBD2 (5 bases each). Near its end, the DNA agrees better with TRBJ2-7, so the J call may be wrong. Germline CDR1 and CDR2: SGHRS and YFSETQ. The CDR3 is 14 residues long. The DNA of the CDR3 is TGCGCCAGCAGCTTTTCGTGGGGGTTTGACGAGCAGTACTTC. This gives the protein CASSFSWGFDEQYF.

The V and J genes are TRBV7-9 and TRBJ2-1, with D perhaps matching TRBD2 (6 bases). The V end was cut by 0 bases, the J end by 6 bases, with 9 bases between. Germline CDR1 SEHNR, CDR2 FQNEAQ (reference sequence). The CDR3 is 14 amino acids. The CDR3 spells CASSLAVGGNEQFF. The CDR3 DNA follows: TGTGCCAGCAGCTTAGCCGTGGGGGGCAATGAGCAGTTCTTC. Full variable domain (missing parts from reference TRBV7-9 and TRBJ2-1): DTGVSQNPRHKITKRGQNVTFRCDPISEHNRLYWYRQTLGQGPEFLTYFQNEAQLEKSRLLSDRFSAERPKGSFSTLEIQRTEQGDSAMYLCASSLAVGGNEQFFGPGTRLTVL.

The rearrangement joins TRBV7-2 to TRBJ2-3; D uncertain. The CDR3 sequence is 14 residues long. CDR1 and CDR2 (germline): SGHTA, FQGNSA. V lost 5 bases and J lost 2, with 11 bases in between. CDR3 residues: CASSQISTTDTQYF. The CDR3 DNA reads as TGTGCCAGCAGCCAAATCTCCACCACAGATACGCAGTATTTT.

A single count supports this clone. The V gene is TRBV29-1, the J gene TRBJ2-5, with 12 bases aligning to TRBD2. The end of the DNA fits TRBJ2-7 better, so the J call may be wrong. There are 14 residues in the CDR3. In germline, CDR1 is SQVTM, CDR2 ANQGSEA. This CDR3 is CSVDGLAGFYEQYF. The DNA for the CDR3 is TGCAGCGTTGACGGACTAGCGGGGTTCTACGAGCAGTACTTC.

The J gene is TRBJ2-5, the V gene TRBV27; unclear D gene. The end of the DNA is better explained by TRBJ2-7, so the J call may be wrong. The CDR3 sequence is 13 residues long. The germline gives CDR1 MNHEY, CDR2 SMNVEV (reference sequence). CDR3 sequence reads: CASRGIGYYEQYF. The CDR3 DNA is TGTGCCAGCAGGGGCATCGGGTATTACGAGCAGTACTTC.

The chain is built from TRBV7-9 and TRBJ1-5, with D unclear. The CDR3 totals 12 residues. The germline CDR1 and CDR2 sequences are SEHNR and FQNEAQ (reference sequence). Trimming removed 5 bases from V and 7 bases from J, with 9 bases in between. CDR3 in DNA: TGTGCCAGCAGCCAAGGAGCGCAGCCCCAGCATTTT. Translated, it gives CASSQGAQPQHF.

This clone has only one observation. The chain uses TRBV30 and TRBJ2-5; the D gene is possibly TRBD1 (5 bases). Germline V gives CDR1 GTSNPN, CDR2 SVGIG (reference sequence). The V and J ends lost 3 bases and 2 bases respectively, with 25 bases between them. The CDR3 consists of 18 residues. This CDR3 reads CAWSDFPGVSDRQETQYF. The DNA of the CDR3 is TGTGCCTGGAGCGATTTTCCTGGAGTGTCCGACAGACAAGAGACCCAGTACTTC.

This chain uses TRBV4-1 with TRBJ2-7; 7 bases line up with TRBD1. The CDR3 covers 14 residues. Trimming removed 1 base from V and 1 base from J; junction bases left unmatched: 1. Per germline, CDR1 MGHRA and CDR2 YSYEKL. The CDR3 nucleotides read TGCGCCAGCAGCCAAGTGGGACAGTCCTACGAGCAGTACTTC. Protein product: CASSQVGQSYEQYF.

The chain has TRBV29-1 and TRBJ2-5; possible D gene TRBD1, 5 bases. This CDR3 spans 13 amino acids. Trimming stripped 8 bases from V and 7 bases from J, with 20 bases between. Germline values: CDR1 SQVTM, CDR2 ANQGSEA. In nucleotides, the CDR3 is TGCAGCTGCGTCCGGGCAGGAAGGGGGACCCAGTACTTC. The encoded protein is CSCVRAGRGTQYF.

The chain is built from TRBV5-6 and TRBJ2-2; D not resolved. Germline CDR1 SGHDT, CDR2 YYEEEE. This CDR3 has 13 amino acids. V was pared by 2 bases and J by 1 base, with 3 bases between. CDR3 coding DNA: TGTGCCAGCAGCTTTGGGAACACCGGGGAGCTGTTTTTT. Translating gives CASSFGNTGELFF.

The rearrangement joins TRBV6-6 to TRBJ2-5; 8 bases fit TRBD2. The CDR3 length is 16 residues. The junction had 11 bases not matched to a gene; V was cut back by 6 bases and J by 2 bases. Germline CDR1 is MNHNY and CDR2 is SVGAGI (reference sequence). The CDR3 region is CASSPTEAGDQETQYF. CDR3 coding DNA: TGTGCCAGCAGCCCCACAGAAGCGGGGGATCAAGAGACCCAGTACTTC.

This chain links TRBV14 with TRBJ2-1; 7 bases line up with TRBD2. The germline V gene has CDR1 SGHDN and CDR2 FVKESK. J lost 6 bases, V lost 4 bases, and 9 bases had no gene match. The CDR3 contains 15 residues. CDR3 DNA sequence: TGTGCCAGCAGCCCCTGGCAGGGAGGGCCCAATGAGCAGTTCTTC. Its protein is CASSPWQGGPNEQFF. Filled out from reference TRBV14 and TRBJ2-1, the complete variable domain reads EAGVTQFPSHSVIEKGQTVTLRCDPISGHDNLYWYRRVMGKEIKFLLHFVKESKQDESGMPNNRFLAERTGGTYSTLKVQPAELEDSGVYFCASSPWQGGPNEQFFGPGTRLTVL.

The chain links TRBV19 to TRBJ1-5, with 7 bases matching TRBD1. Looked up from germline, CDR1 is LNHDA and CDR2 is SQIVND (reference sequence). J lost 4 bases, V lost 6 bases, and 6 bases had no gene match. This CDR3 spans 14 amino acids. CDR3 loop: CASRQGQRNQPQHF. The CDR3 DNA reads as TGTGCCAGTAGACAGGGACAGAGGAATCAGCCCCAGCATTTT.

This clone was picked up a small number of times. The CDR3 bases are TGCGCCAGCAGCCAAGAATCGGGGGGGCGCTACAATGAGCAGTTCTTC. Amino acid sequence: CASSQESGGRYNEQFF. This chain uses TRBV4-3 with TRBJ2-1; 8 nucleotides match TRBD2. Germline V gene sequence: CDR1 LGHNA, CDR2 YSLEER. The CDR3 consists of 16 residues. Unmatched junction bases numbered 4, after V lost 0 bases and J lost 3 bases.

The table lists this clone with a few counts. This rearrangement joins TRBV29-1 to TRBJ2-1; D gene unclear. There are 13 residues in the CDR3. Trimming shortened V by 4 bases and J by 7 bases, and 14 bases separated the two germline ends. CDR1 is SQVTM and CDR2 is ANQGSEA in the germline V gene. This CDR3 reads CSVAAPLGNEQFF. The CDR3 bases are TGCAGCGTTGCGGCTCCTTTGGGGAATGAGCAGTTCTTC.

The CDR3 loop is CASSLEIGTSYEQYF. DNA of the CDR3: TGTGCCAGCAGCTTGGAAATCGGGACTAGTTACGAGCAGTACTTC. This chain joins TRBV5-6 and TRBJ2-7, with 8 bases matching TRBD2. V shed 0 bases, J shed 4 bases, and the junction held 6 bases outside the gene matches. The CDR3 has 15 amino acids. CDR1 is SGHDT, CDR2 YYEEEE, per germline.

The chain links TRBV29-1 to TRBJ2-7, with 9 positions matching TRBD1. J was trimmed by 2 bases and V by 4 bases; bases with no gene match: 3. Germline-derived CDR1 and CDR2 are SQVTM and ANQGSEA. The CDR3 runs 13 residues. This CDR3 reads CSVGTGVTYEQYF. CDR3 DNA sequence: TGCAGCGTTGGGACAGGGGTTACCTACGAGCAGTACTTC.